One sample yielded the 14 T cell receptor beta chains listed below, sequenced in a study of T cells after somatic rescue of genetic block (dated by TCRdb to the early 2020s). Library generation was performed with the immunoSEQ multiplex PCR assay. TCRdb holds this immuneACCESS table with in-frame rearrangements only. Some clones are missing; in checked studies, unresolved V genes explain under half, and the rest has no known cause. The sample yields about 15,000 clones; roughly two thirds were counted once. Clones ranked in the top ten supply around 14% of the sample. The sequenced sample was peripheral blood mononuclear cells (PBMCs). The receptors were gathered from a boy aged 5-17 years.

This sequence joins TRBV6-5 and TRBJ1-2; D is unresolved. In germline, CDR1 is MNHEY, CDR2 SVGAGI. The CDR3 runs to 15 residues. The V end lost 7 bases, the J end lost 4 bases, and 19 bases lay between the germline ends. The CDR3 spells CASTDAPGASYGYTF. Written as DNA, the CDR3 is TGTGCCAGCACTGATGCGCCGGGTGCTTCCTATGGCTACACCTTC.

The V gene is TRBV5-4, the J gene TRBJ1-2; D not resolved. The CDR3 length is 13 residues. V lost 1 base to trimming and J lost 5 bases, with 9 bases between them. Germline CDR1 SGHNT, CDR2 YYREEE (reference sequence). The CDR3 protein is CASSLYPVYGYTF. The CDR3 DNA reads TGTGCCAGCAGCTTGTATCCGGTATATGGCTACACCTTC.

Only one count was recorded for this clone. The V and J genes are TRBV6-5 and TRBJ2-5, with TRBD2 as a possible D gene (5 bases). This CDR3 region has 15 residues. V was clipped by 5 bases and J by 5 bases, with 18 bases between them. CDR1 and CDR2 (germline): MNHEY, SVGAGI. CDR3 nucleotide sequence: TGTGCCAGCAGTCCTCGGGGTATCACCCTGGAGACCCAGTACTTC. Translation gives CASSPRGITLETQYF.

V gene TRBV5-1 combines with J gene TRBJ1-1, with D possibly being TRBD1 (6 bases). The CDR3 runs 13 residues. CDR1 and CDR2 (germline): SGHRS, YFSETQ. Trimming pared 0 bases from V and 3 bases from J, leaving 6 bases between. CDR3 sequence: CASSLGGHTEAFF. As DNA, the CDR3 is TGCGCCAGCAGCTTGGGGGGGCACACTGAAGCTTTCTTT.

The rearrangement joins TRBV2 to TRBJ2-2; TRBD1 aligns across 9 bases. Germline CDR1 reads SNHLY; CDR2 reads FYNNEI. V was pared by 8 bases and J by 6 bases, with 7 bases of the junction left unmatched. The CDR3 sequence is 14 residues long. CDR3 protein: CASQTTGGPGELFF. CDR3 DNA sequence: TGTGCCAGCCAAACAACAGGGGGCCCCGGGGAGCTGTTTTTT.

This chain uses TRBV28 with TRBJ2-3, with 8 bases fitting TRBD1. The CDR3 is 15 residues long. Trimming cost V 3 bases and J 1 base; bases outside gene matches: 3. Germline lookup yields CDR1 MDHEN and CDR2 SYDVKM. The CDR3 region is CASSFRGQGTDTQYF. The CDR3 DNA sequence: TGTGCCAGCAGTTTTCGGGGACAGGGCACAGATACGCAGTATTTT.

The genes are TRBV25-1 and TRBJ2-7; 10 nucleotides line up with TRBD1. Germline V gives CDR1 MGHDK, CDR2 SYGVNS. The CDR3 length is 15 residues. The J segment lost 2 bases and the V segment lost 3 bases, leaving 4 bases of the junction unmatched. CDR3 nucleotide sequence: TGTGCCAGCAGTGATCCGGGACAGGGGACCTACGAGCAGTACTTC. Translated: CASSDPGQGTYEQYF.

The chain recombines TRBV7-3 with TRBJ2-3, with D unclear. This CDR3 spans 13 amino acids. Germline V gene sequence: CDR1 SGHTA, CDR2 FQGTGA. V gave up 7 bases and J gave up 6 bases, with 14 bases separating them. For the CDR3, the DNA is TGTGCCAGCACGCGACATATCGGGGATACGCAGTATTTT. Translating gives CASTRHIGDTQYF.

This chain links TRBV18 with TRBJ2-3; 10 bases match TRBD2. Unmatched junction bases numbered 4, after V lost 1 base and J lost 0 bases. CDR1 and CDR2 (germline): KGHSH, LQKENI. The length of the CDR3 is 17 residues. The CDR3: CASSPLGLAVSTDTQYF. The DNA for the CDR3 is TGTGCCAGCTCACCACTAGGACTAGCGGTTAGCACAGATACGCAGTATTTT.

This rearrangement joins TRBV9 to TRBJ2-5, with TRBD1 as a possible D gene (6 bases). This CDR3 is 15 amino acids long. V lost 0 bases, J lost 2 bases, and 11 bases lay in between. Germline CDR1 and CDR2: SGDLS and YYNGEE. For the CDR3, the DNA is TGTGCCAGCAGCGTAGACCCTGGACAGCAAGAGACCCAGTACTTC. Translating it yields CASSVDPGQQETQYF.

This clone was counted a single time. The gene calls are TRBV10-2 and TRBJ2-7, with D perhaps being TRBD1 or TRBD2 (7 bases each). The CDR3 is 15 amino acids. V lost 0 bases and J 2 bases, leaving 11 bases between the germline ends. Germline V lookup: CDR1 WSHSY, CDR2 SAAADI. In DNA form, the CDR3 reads TGCGCCAGCAGTGAGTCGACAGGGAGGGCCTACGAGCAGTACTTC. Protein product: CASSESTGRAYEQYF.

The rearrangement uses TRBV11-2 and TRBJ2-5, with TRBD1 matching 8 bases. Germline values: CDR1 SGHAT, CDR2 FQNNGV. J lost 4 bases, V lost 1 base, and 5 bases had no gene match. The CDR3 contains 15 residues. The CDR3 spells CASSLVRGRAETQYF. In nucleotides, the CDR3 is TGTGCCAGCAGCTTAGTCAGGGGGCGGGCAGAGACCCAGTACTTC.

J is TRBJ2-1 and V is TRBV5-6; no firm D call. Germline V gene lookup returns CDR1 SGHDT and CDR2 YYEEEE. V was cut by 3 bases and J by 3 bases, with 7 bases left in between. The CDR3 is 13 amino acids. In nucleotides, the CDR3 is TGTGCCAGCAGCTCCCCTGACTACAATGAGCAGTTCTTC. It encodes CASSSPDYNEQFF.

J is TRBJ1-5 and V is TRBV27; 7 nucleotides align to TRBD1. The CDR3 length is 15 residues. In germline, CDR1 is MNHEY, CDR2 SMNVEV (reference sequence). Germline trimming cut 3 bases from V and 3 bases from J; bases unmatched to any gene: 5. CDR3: CASSFAGGLNQPQHF. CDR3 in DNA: TGTGCCAGCAGTTTTGCAGGGGGGCTCAATCAGCCCCAGCATTTT.